Below, one TCR beta chain is given with its context. Antigen specificity is unknown. This sample stems from a study of cytomegalovirus exposure and HLA in healthy donors. Use of 60 Vbeta and 13 Jbeta primers characterized the PCR. The assay was immunoSEQ multiplex PCR, and TCRdb's table has in-frame clones only and misses some. The table includes fewer than 100,000 clones, about 7.6% detected once. General study points: One variant, a missense change in DCLRE1C, was linked in a later analysis to TCR beta V- and J-gene trimming. Sequencing artifact likely explains a cluster of highly shared sequence variants. A further, later analysis showed that HLA-associated TCR beta chains (compared with equally common others) were more clonally expanded.

Trimming cost V 4 bases and J 2 bases, with 12 bases left between them. The CDR3 consists of 15 residues. Germline V gene lookup returns CDR1 KGHSH and CDR2 LQKENI. This clonotype was sampled from a man aged 50-59 years in good health and CMV-seronegative. The chain is built from TRBV18 and TRBJ1-3; D gene ambiguous. The material sequenced was PBMCs. The CDR3 DNA follows: TGTGCCAGCTCACTAGGCCAGACTACTGGAAACACCATATATTTT. Residues: CASSLGQTTGNTIYF.